Below are 21 T cell receptor beta chains sequenced from a single sample in a study of graft-versus-host responses after intestinal transplantation. The antigens of these receptors remain unknown. The repertoire was sequenced with immunoSEQ multiplex PCR; TCRdb's copy has only in-frame clones and lacks some. The sample has around 130,000 clones; around nine tenths are singletons. The sequenced sample was unstimulated CD4+ T cells sorted from spleen or lymph node cells, obtained before intestinal transplant. Source of these receptors: a human donor who received an intestinal transplant.

V usage is TRBV5-1 and J usage is TRBJ2-1; 10 nucleotides align to TRBD2. The CDR3 consists of 15 residues. With 2 bases clipped from V and 2 bases from J, the junction kept 1 base outside the gene matches. The germline gives CDR1 SGHRS, CDR2 YFSETQ. The CDR3 is CASSFSGGTYNEQFF. CDR3 in DNA: TGCGCCAGCAGCTTTAGCGGGGGGACCTACAATGAGCAGTTCTTC.

This clone was counted a single time. The rearrangement uses TRBV9 and TRBJ2-6; D unclear. The CDR3 consists of 15 residues. CDR1 is SGDLS, CDR2 YYNGEE, per germline. The V end was cut by 0 bases, the J end by 0 bases, with 4 bases between. The DNA of the CDR3 is TGTGCCAGCAGCGTAGAAGGCTCTGGGGCCAACGTCCTGACTTTC. This encodes CASSVEGSGANVLTF.

About this clone itself: Other DNA sequences in the sample encode the same CDR3. The chain employs TRBV13 and TRBJ1-6; D uncertain. The CDR3 extends over 16 amino acids. V was pared by 2 bases and J by 0 bases, with 8 bases between. Germline V lookup: CDR1 PRHDT, CDR2 FYEKMQ (reference sequence). In nucleotides, the CDR3 is TGTGCCAGCAGCTTAATCAGGAGCTCCTATAATTCACCCCTCCACTTT. Translated: CASSLIRSSYNSPLHF.

This chain links TRBV6-1 with TRBJ2-5; the D call may be TRBD1 or TRBD2 (5 bases each). V was shortened by 10 bases and J by 5 bases, with 20 bases between the two germline ends. CDR3 length: 14 amino acids. Germline V gene sequence: CDR1 MNHNS, CDR2 SASEGT. As DNA, the CDR3 is TGTGCCACCAACCGGGACGCCGGTCCGGAGACCCAGTACTTC. Protein product: CATNRDAGPETQYF.

The rearrangement uses TRBV7-9 and TRBJ2-7, with D perhaps matching TRBD1 or TRBD2 (5 bases each). CDR3 length: 12 amino acids. With 2 bases removed from V and 6 bases from J, the gap between germline ends came to 8 bases. Looked up from germline, CDR1 is SEHNR and CDR2 is FQNEAQ (reference sequence). In DNA, the CDR3 is TGTGCCAGCAGCTTAAGTGGGGGCGAGCAGTACTTC. This gives the protein CASSLSGGEQYF.

This chain connects TRBV23-1 to TRBJ1-2, with D hard to call. TRBV23-1 is designated an ORF whose function remains uncertain. The CDR3 runs 10 residues. The V gene lost 3 bases and the J gene lost 7 bases, with 3 bases spanning the gap. For the CDR3, the DNA is TGCGCCAGCAGTCAGTCTGGCTACACCTTC. Translated: CASSQSGYTF.

The chain joins TRBV10-3 to TRBJ2-7; D is undetermined. This CDR3 has 11 residues. The germline gives CDR1 ENHRY, CDR2 SYGVKD. The germline V and J ends were trimmed by 6 bases and 0 bases, with 3 bases remaining between them. The CDR3: CAIRSSYEQYF. The CDR3 nucleotides are TGTGCCATCAGGAGCTCCTACGAGCAGTACTTC.

The rearrangement uses TRBV19 and TRBJ1-5, with TRBD1 matching over 8 bases. The CDR3 sequence is 13 residues long. J was trimmed by 7 bases and V by 8 bases; bases with no gene match: 7. Germline values: CDR1 LNHDA, CDR2 SQIVND (reference sequence). The CDR3 loop reads CASEDRDDQPQHF. Here the CDR3 DNA reads TGTGCCAGTGAGGACAGGGATGACCAGCCCCAGCATTTT. The full variable domain, rest sourced from reference TRBV19 and TRBJ1-5, is DGGITQSPKYLFRKEGQNVTLSCEQNLNHDAMYWYRQDPGQGLRLIYYSQIVNDFQKGDIAEGYSVSREKKESFPLTVTSAQKNPTAFYLCASEDRDDQPQHFGDGTRLSIL.

The CDR3 region has the DNA TGTGCCAGCTCGACCATAGGTGAGCAGTTCTTC. Protein: CASSTIGEQFF. This chain joins TRBV6-5 and TRBJ2-1, with D unclear. Per the germline V gene, CDR1 is MNHEY and CDR2 is SVGAGI. The CDR3 has 11 residues. V shed 8 bases and J shed 9 bases, with 11 bases lying between them.

The rearrangement links TRBV2 to TRBJ2-1; perhaps TRBD1 as D (5 bases). V gave up 8 bases and J gave up 6 bases, with 17 bases separating them. CDR1 is SNHLY, CDR2 FYNNEI, per germline. This CDR3 has 14 amino acids. The CDR3 sequence is CASEWEQDVNEQFF. In DNA, the CDR3 is TGTGCCAGCGAGTGGGAACAGGATGTCAATGAGCAGTTCTTC.

With respect to this clone: Mismatch with germline at one junction end may stem from a read error. The chain recombines TRBV2 with TRBJ1-1; 7 bases map to TRBD1. Germline-derived CDR1 and CDR2 are SNHLY and FYNNEI. The CDR3 consists of 12 residues. The CDR3 nucleotides read TGTGCCAGCAGTGAATCGGGACAGACTACAATATTT. It codes for CASSESGQTTIF.

This chain joins TRBV15 and TRBJ2-5; tentative D call: TRBD1 (6 bases). CDR1 and CDR2 from the germline V gene are LNHNV and YYDKDF (reference sequence). CDR3 length: 13 amino acids. Deletions cut 2 bases from V and 4 bases from J, with 8 bases between. CDR3 bases: TGTGCCACCAGCAGAAGGACAGCAGAGACCCAGTACTTC. This encodes CATSRRTAETQYF.

The genes are TRBV7-7 and TRBJ2-1, with 7 bases lining up with TRBD1. In germline, CDR1 is SSHAT, CDR2 FNYEAQ (reference sequence). The CDR3 runs 13 residues. V shed 4 bases and J 4 bases; nucleotides not matched to a gene: 1. The CDR3 DNA reads as TGTGCCAGCAGCTCGGACAGGTACAATGAGCAGTTCTTC. As protein: CASSSDRYNEQFF. The variable domain in full, completed from reference TRBV7-7 and TRBJ2-1, reads GAGVSQSPRYKVTKRGQDVTLRCDPISSHATLYWYQQALGQGPEFLTYFNYEAQPDKSGLPSDRFSAERPEGSISTLTIQRTEQRDSAMYRCASSSDRYNEQFFGPGTRLTVL.

The chain carries TRBV7-2 and TRBJ1-2; D perhaps matches TRBD1 (5 bases). The ends were cut back, 2 bases at V and 4 bases at J, with 8 bases in the middle. Germline-derived CDR1 and CDR2 are SGHTA and FQGNSA. This CDR3 region has 13 residues. The CDR3 DNA follows: TGTGCCAGCAGCTTAACAGGACCCTATGGCTACACCTTC. Translating gives CASSLTGPYGYTF.

The chain has TRBV19 and TRBJ1-2; TRBD1 matches 8 bases. The germline gives CDR1 LNHDA, CDR2 SQIVND (reference sequence). The CDR3 sequence is 15 residues long. V dropped 5 bases and J dropped 8; count of bases not matched to a gene: 13. The CDR3 DNA follows: TGTGCCAGTAGTCCCATAGGACAGGGAGAACGCGGCTACACCTTC. Residues: CASSPIGQGERGYTF.

The chain joins TRBV5-4 to TRBJ2-3, with D maybe TRBD1 (6 bases). The germline gives CDR1 SGHNT, CDR2 YYREEE (reference sequence). The CDR3 covers 14 residues. Trimming removed 5 bases from V and 4 bases from J, with 14 bases in between. The CDR3: CASSAQGFSDTQYF. The CDR3 DNA sequence: TGTGCCAGCAGTGCCCAGGGGTTCTCAGATACGCAGTATTTT.

The V call is TRBV2, the J call TRBJ2-2, with D perhaps TRBD2 (5 bases). V was trimmed by 7 bases and J by 5 bases, leaving 23 bases between them. The germline gives CDR1 SNHLY, CDR2 FYNNEI. The CDR3 runs to 17 residues. CDR3 in DNA: TGTGCCAGCAATCGTCGTGGCGGGCCAAAACCAACCGGGGAGCTGTTTTTT. Protein sequence: CASNRRGGPKPTGELFF.

The chain links TRBV5-1 to TRBJ2-7; D may be TRBD1 (6 bases). Germline V gene lookup returns CDR1 SGHRS and CDR2 YFSETQ. The CDR3 totals 13 residues. The V end lost 3 bases, the J end lost 8 bases, and 15 bases lay between the germline ends. Here the CDR3 reads CASSSSHREKQYF. CDR3 DNA: TGCGCCAGCAGCTCCTCCCACAGGGAAAAGCAGTACTTC.

Here the CDR3 reads CASSLEAAGGAFF. Written as DNA, the CDR3 is TGCGCCAGCAGCTTGGAGGCAGCCGGGGGAGCTTTCTTT. The rearrangement links TRBV5-1 to TRBJ1-1; a possible D gene is TRBD1 (5 bases). V lost 0 bases and J lost 10, with 13 bases in between. The CDR3 is 13 residues long. Germline CDR1 reads SGHRS; CDR2 reads YFSETQ.

V usage is TRBV19 and J usage is TRBJ2-1; 7 bases are shared with TRBD2. This CDR3 has 16 residues. Germline trimming cut 9 bases from V and 4 bases from J; bases unmatched to any gene: 15. Germline CDR1 is LNHDA and CDR2 is SQIVND (reference sequence). The CDR3 nucleotides are TGTGCCAGCACATCTGGGCGGTCAGCGGGATACAATGAGCAGTTCTTC. Translated: CASTSGRSAGYNEQFF.

V is TRBV19 and J is TRBJ2-1, with 13 bases fitting TRBD2. Unmatched junction bases numbered 7, after V lost 6 bases and J lost 8 bases. The CDR3 runs to 15 residues. Looked up from germline, CDR1 is LNHDA and CDR2 is SQIVND (reference sequence). This CDR3 is CASSPTSGGAHEQFF. In DNA, the CDR3 is TGTGCCAGTAGCCCTACTAGCGGGGGGGCCCATGAGCAGTTCTTC. Filled out from reference TRBV19 and TRBJ2-1, the complete variable domain reads DGGITQSPKYLFRKEGQNVTLSCEQNLNHDAMYWYRQDPGQGLRLIYYSQIVNDFQKGDIAEGYSVSREKKESFPLTVTSAQKNPTAFYLCASSPTSGGAHEQFFGPGTRLTVL.